This T cell receptor (beta chain) appears in the sequencing data of a study of cytomegalovirus exposure and HLA in healthy donors. Across the whole study: Falling in the Caucasian-associated ancestry cluster were roughly 86% of under 500 genotyped donors. Overall study results and limits: Data from an earlier analysis indicated that most TCR beta V segments were productive either about 87% or about 30% of the time.

Concerning this clone: What it binds is not known. The germline gene is not matched at one end of the junction; a read error may be the cause.

The PCR was carried out with 60 Vbeta primers and 13 Jbeta primers. Repertoires were generated with immunoSEQ multiplex PCR, while TCRdb's copy carries only in-frame clones and drops some. The data contain 120,000 to 150,000 clones, over 75% of them seen just once; the ten biggest clones take up roughly 2.9%. The CDR3 is 13 residues long. Germline loops: CDR1 GTSNPN, CDR2 SVGIG (reference sequence). The chain couples TRBV30 to TRBJ2-5; the D gene is possibly TRBD1 (6 bases). With the DNA end fitting TRBJ2-7 better, the J assignment may be wrong. The sample taken for sequencing was PBMCs. The sequence came from a woman in her thirties in good health and CMV-seronegative. In DNA form, the CDR3 reads TGTGCATGGAGTCCCTCGCAGGGGTCCGAGCAGTACTTC. This translates into CAWSPSQGSEQYF.